One and the same sample provided the 10 T cell receptor beta chains below, sequenced in a study of blood T cell repertoires in COVID-19. This table comes from immunoSEQ multiplex PCR, and its TCRdb copy is limited to in-frame clones, with some not included. The data hold under 300,000 clones, with 85% observed a single time. The specimen sequenced was peripheral blood. All receptors come from a human donor in a cohort sampled during active COVID-19.

The V gene is TRBV3-1 (or the pseudogene TRBV3-2), the J gene TRBJ2-7; TRBD2 aligns across 15 bases. Losses at the gene ends were 0 bases for V and 9 bases for J; bases not matched to a gene: 3. Germline CDR1 is LGHDT and CDR2 is YNNKEL (reference sequence). This CDR3 contains 15 residues. The CDR3, as DNA: TGTGCCAGCAGCCAAGAGGGACTAGCGGGAGGTGTGCAGTACTTC. The encoded protein is CASSQEGLAGGVQYF.

CDR3 coding DNA: TGTGCCAGCAGTCAACCGGACAGCGACACCGGGGAGCTGTTTTTT. It codes for CASSQPDSDTGELFF. V gene TRBV4-2 combines with J gene TRBJ2-2; perhaps TRBD1 as D (6 bases). Trimming took off 6 bases at V and 3 bases at J, with 14 bases between the two ends. From germline, CDR1 is LGHNA and CDR2 YNFKEQ. CDR3 length: 15 amino acids.

This rearrangement joins TRBV7-2 to TRBJ2-2; 11 bases map to TRBD2. The CDR3 has 15 residues. J lost 7 bases, V lost 3 bases, and 4 bases had no gene match. Germline V gene sequence: CDR1 SGHTA, CDR2 FQGNSA. The CDR3, as DNA: TGTGCCAGCAGCTTCCGGACTAGCGGGCTCGGGGAGCTGTTTTTT. It is translated as CASSFRTSGLGELFF.

This clone was observed many times. The chain carries TRBV3-1 (or the pseudogene TRBV3-2) and TRBJ1-1; D is perhaps TRBD1 (5 bases). V shed 4 bases and J shed 4 bases, with 16 bases lying between them. The CDR3 has 15 amino acids. Germline lookup yields CDR1 LGHDT and CDR2 YNNKEL (reference sequence). The CDR3 reads CASSPSLGGATEAFF. DNA of the CDR3: TGTGCCAGCAGCCCCAGTCTGGGGGGAGCCACTGAAGCTTTCTTT.

V usage is TRBV19 and J usage is TRBJ1-2, with D unresolved. The length of the CDR3 is 13 residues. CDR1 is LNHDA and CDR2 is SQIVND in the germline V gene (reference sequence). V was trimmed by 6 bases and J by 5 bases, leaving 13 bases between them. CDR3 bases: TGTGCCAGTAGGGGAGGCGCGTCTTATGGCTACACCTTC. Protein product: CASRGGASYGYTF.

The chain joins TRBV9 to TRBJ2-1, with a tentative D call TRBD2 (5 bases). Germline CDR1 and CDR2: SGDLS and YYNGEE. The V end was cut by 0 bases, the J end by 8 bases, with 18 bases between. CDR3 length equals 16 residues. CDR3 amino acids: CASSVAKRRKFDEQFF. The CDR3 DNA follows: TGTGCCAGCAGCGTAGCGAAGCGGCGAAAATTCGATGAGCAGTTCTTC.

V usage is TRBV4-2 and J usage is TRBJ2-1, with D maybe TRBD1 (6 bases). This CDR3 comprises 15 residues. Trimming took 1 base from V and 4 from J, leaving 11 bases between them. CDR1 is LGHNA, CDR2 YNFKEQ, per germline. CDR3 region: CASSQVGDIYNEQFF. DNA of the CDR3: TGTGCCAGCAGCCAAGTCGGGGACATATACAATGAGCAGTTCTTC.

There are a few counts of this clone. The CDR3 here is CASSYSKLAGEIGELFF. For the CDR3, the DNA is TGTGCCAGCAGTTACTCGAAACTAGCGGGAGAGATCGGGGAGCTGTTTTTT. The V gene is TRBV6-2 or TRBV6-3, the J gene TRBJ2-2, with 11 bases lining up with TRBD2. Germline CDR1 and CDR2: MNHEY and SVGEGT. This CDR3 has 17 residues. Trimming took 0 bases from V and 7 from J; bases not matched to a gene: 7.

The genes are TRBV7-2 and TRBJ2-5, with D perhaps TRBD2 (5 bases). Trimming pared 0 bases from V and 2 bases from J, leaving 7 bases between. The CDR3 covers 14 residues. Germline V gene sequence: CDR1 SGHTA, CDR2 FQGNSA. CDR3 DNA: TGTGCCAGCAGCTTAGCGGGAGTTCAAGAGACCCAGTACTTC. The encoded protein is CASSLAGVQETQYF.

The chain carries TRBV5-8 and TRBJ1-1, with D possibly matching TRBD1 (6 bases). The germline V gene encodes CDR1 SGHTS and CDR2 YDEGEE. The CDR3 totals 14 residues. V gave up 2 bases and J gave up 7 bases, with 15 bases separating them. The CDR3 protein is CASSFTGTIGEAFF. The CDR3 DNA is TGTGCCAGCAGCTTTACAGGGACCATCGGTGAAGCTTTCTTT. Using reference TRBV5-8 and TRBJ1-1 for the parts outside the CDR3, the full variable domain is EAGVTQSPTHLIKTRGQQATLRCSPISGHTSVYWYQQALGLGLQFLLWYDEGEERNRGNFPPRFSGRQFPNYSSELNVNALELEDSALYLCASSFTGTIGEAFFGQGTRLTVV.